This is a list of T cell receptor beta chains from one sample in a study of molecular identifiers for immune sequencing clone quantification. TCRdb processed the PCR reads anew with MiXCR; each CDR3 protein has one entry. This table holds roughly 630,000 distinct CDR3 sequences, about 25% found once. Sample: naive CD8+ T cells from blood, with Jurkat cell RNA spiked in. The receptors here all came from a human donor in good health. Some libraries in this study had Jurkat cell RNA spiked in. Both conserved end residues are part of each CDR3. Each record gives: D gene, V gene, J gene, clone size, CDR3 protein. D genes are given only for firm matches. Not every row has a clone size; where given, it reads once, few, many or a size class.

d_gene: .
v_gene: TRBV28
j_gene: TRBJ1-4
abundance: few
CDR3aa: CASSFRLGPGEKLFF

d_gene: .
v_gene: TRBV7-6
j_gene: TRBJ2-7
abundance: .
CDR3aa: CASSPSLRASSYEQYF

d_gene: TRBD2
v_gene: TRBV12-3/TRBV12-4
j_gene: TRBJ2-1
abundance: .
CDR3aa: CASSLDGAGGDNEQFF

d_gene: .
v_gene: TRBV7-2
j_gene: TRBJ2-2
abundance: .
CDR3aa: CASSLEEMGSIGVGELFF

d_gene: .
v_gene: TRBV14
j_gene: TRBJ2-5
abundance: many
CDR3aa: CASSQEKIFETQYF

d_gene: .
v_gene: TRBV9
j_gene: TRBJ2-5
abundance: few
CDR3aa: CASSAEWAETQYF

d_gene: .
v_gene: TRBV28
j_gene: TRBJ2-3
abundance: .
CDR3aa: CASSFGQATATQYF

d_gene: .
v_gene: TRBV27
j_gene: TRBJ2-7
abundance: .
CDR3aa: CASSRSLAYEQYF

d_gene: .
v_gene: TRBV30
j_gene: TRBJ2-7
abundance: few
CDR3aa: CAWEGPDSYEQYF

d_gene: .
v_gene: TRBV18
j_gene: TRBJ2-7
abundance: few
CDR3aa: CASSQSTADYEQYF

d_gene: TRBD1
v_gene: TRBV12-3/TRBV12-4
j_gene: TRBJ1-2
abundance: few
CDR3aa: CASSPSLQGTNYGYTF

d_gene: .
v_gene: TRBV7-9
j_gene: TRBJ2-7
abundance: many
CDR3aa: CASSLQSYEQYF

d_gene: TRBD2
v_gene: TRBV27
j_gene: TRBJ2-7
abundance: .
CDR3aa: CASRGLAGIYEQYF

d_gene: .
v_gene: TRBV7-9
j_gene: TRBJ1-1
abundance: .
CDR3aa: CASSLVSAGNTEAFF

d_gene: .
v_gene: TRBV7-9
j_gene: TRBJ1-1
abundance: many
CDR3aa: CASSSQGPNTEAFF

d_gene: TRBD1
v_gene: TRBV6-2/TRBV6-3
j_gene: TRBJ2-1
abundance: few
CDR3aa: CASIDLPGQYNEQFF

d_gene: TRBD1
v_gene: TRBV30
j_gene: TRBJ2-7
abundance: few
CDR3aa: CAWEDRDYEQYF

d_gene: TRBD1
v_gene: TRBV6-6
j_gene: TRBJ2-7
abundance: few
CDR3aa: CASSFRQGQYF

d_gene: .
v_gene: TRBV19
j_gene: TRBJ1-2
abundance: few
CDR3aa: CASSTGTTGNYGYTF

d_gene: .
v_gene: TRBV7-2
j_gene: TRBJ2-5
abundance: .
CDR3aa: CASSLLGGNQETQYF

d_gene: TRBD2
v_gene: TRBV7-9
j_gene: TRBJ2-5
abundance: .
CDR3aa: CASSTREVQETQYF

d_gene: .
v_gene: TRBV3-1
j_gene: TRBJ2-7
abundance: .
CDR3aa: CASSPPDSLEQYF

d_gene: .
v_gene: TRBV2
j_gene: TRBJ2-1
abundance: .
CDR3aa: CASSEDQPSYNEQFF

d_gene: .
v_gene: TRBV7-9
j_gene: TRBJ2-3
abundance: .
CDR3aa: CASSKRTTYTDTQYF

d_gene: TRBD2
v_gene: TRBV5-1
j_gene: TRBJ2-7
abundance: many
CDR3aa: CASSPGLAGVASYEQYF

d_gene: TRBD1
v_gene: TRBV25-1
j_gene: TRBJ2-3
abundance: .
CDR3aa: CASSHPRDRSTDTQYF

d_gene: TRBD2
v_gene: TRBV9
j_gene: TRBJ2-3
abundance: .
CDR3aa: CASSASDVGLAGFTDTQYF

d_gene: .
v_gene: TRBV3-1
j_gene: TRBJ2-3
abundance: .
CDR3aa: CACSPRAGAVFQYF

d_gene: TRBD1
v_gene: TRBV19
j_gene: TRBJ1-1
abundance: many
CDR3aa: CASSIRGQGAYEAFF

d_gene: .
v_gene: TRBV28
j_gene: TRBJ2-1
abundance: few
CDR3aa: CASSETGNYNEQFF

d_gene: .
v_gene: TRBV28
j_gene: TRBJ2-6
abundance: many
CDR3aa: CASCPSRTNRESSGANVLTF

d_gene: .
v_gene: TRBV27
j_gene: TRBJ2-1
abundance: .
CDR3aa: CASSLAGALSNEQFF

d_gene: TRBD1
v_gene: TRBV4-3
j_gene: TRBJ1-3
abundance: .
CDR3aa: CASSSGTGDGNTIHF

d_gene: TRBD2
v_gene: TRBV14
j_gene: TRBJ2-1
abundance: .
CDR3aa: CASSLGTSKRSDEQFF

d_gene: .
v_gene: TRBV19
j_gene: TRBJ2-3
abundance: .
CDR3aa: CATNLGNPTDTQYF

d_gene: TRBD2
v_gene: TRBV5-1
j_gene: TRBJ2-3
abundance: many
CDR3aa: CASSLAGGRTDTQYF

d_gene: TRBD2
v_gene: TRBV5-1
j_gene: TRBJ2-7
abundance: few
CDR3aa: CATARSGGDIYEQYF